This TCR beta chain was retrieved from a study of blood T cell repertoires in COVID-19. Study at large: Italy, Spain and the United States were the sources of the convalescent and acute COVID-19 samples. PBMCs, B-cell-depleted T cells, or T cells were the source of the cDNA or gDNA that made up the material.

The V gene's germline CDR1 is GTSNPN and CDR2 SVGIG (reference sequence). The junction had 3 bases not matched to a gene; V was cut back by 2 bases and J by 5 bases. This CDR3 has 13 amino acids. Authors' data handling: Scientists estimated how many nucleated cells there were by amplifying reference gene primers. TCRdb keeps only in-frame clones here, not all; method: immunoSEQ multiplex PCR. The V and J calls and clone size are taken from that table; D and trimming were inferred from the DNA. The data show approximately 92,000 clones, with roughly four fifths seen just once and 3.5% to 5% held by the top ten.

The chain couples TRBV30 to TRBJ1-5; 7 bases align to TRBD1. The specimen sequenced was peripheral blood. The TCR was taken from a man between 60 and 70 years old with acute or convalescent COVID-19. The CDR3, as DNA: TGTGCCTGGAGTCACACAGGGGATCAGCCCCAGCATTTT. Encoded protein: CAWSHTGDQPQHF.